The sequence of this TCR beta chain was determined in a study of T cells in Graves' hyperthyroidism and ophthalmopathy. Patients aged 18 to 65 had newly diagnosed hyperthyroidism lasting under 2 months. Diagnostic decisions used clinical symptoms, serum thyroxine and TRAb, thyroid ultrasound and orbital computed tomography. V lost 5 bases and J 5 bases, leaving 15 bases between the germline ends. Germline V gene lookup returns CDR1 SQVTM and CDR2 ANQGSEA. This CDR3 is 13 amino acids long. The TCR beta CDR3 regions underwent amplification using RNA transcripts as the source. First-round RT-PCR with HTBI primers amplified the TCR CDR3 region. TCRdb analysed the multiplex PCR reads with MiXCR anew, one entry per CDR3 protein. The table lists 500,000 to 650,000 distinct CDR3 sequences, 12% to 15% of them singletons. A few counts support this clonotype.

This receptor was obtained from a middle-aged woman with Graves' hyperthyroidism. This rearrangement joins TRBV29-1 to TRBJ2-5, with D maybe TRBD1 (6 bases). Sequencing was done on a sample of blood. This CDR3 is CSVSGTSLETQYF. The CDR3 nucleotides read TGCAGCGTTTCTGGGACATCACTCGAGACCCAGTACTTC.